Listed below are T cell receptor beta chains from one sample, sequenced in a study of T cell changes during pregnancy in multiple sclerosis. Here immunoSEQ multiplex PCR was the method, and the copy in TCRdb shows in-frame clones only, minus some. Among tens of thousands of clones listed, approximately 90% were seen once. Material: CD4+ T cells from peripheral blood mononuclear cells, obtained in the first trimester of pregnancy. The receptor set was obtained from a female donor with multiple sclerosis, enrolled in a pregnancy study. The CDR3 runs from the conserved cysteine through the conserved F or W. The D gene is left open where the match is weak.

V gene	D gene	CDR3 length	J gene	CDR3 protein
TRBV10-2	.	12	TRBJ2-7	CASMGRGYEQYF
TRBV2	TRBD1	13	TRBJ2-7	CASILDRDYEQYF
TRBV18	.	13	TRBJ1-1	CASSLDRNTEAFF
TRBV5-5	TRBD1	14	TRBJ1-2	CASSLIRTGYGYTF
TRBV2	TRBD2	13	TRBJ2-7	CASASGGSYEQYF
TRBV2	.	11	TRBJ2-7	CASRTAYEQYF
TRBV19	TRBD1	15	TRBJ1-5	CASSPRTGGNQPQHF
TRBV7-2	TRBD1	16	TRBJ2-1	CASSPRTGMVYNEQFF
TRBV5-5	TRBD1	15	TRBJ1-2	CASSWGQPGREGYTF
TRBV7-2	TRBD1	15	TRBJ2-3	CASSLGQGNTDTQYF
TRBV4-3	TRBD2	17	TRBJ2-4	CASSQDIAGGRRYIQYF
TRBV19	.	15	TRBJ1-1	CASSMGLGRNTEAFF
TRBV10-3	.	13	TRBJ1-5	CAINGQTNQPQHF
TRBV28	TRBD2	15	TRBJ2-7	CASRPTGLSLYEQYF
TRBV6-1	.	15	TRBJ1-6	CASSEGRGRNSPLHF
TRBV9	TRBD2	13	TRBJ2-5	CASTAGAEETQYF
TRBV6-5	.	16	TRBJ1-3	CASSYNRPLSGNTIYF
TRBV11-2	TRBD2	16	TRBJ2-5	CASSPQLTGGQETQYF
TRBV18	TRBD1	14	TRBJ2-5	CASSPQGVKETQYF
TRBV11-3	TRBD2	14	TRBJ2-5	CASSRRGGRETQYF
TRBV7-9	TRBD2	18	TRBJ2-3	CASSLSLAGGWRTDTQYF
TRBV4-1	TRBD2	16	TRBJ2-7	CASSQGQLAGSYEQYF
TRBV14	.	11	TRBJ1-1	CASSTAREAFF
TRBV6-5	TRBD2	16	TRBJ2-7	CASSYTGLAGSYEQYF
TRBV19	TRBD1	14	TRBJ1-2	CASRTGTGVYGYTF
TRBV2	TRBD1	12	TRBJ1-2	CATGTGRYGYTF
TRBV9	.	15	TRBJ2-2	CASSVGTTMTGELFF
TRBV2	TRBD1	14	TRBJ2-7	CASSRDSHSYEQYF
TRBV15	TRBD2	14	TRBJ2-5	CATSRGLAEETQYF
TRBV19	TRBD1	15	TRBJ2-7	CASSIGTVGAYEQYF
TRBV28	TRBD2	14	TRBJ2-3	CASSRSGSPDTQYF
TRBV5-6	.	16	TRBJ1-6	CASSLGHVSYNSPLHF
TRBV20-1	.	11	TRBJ2-3	CSERVADTQYF
TRBV7-2	.	14	TRBJ2-5	CASSRDQGRETQYF
TRBV7-2	.	18	TRBJ1-4	CASSPRGAGLSSNEKLFF
TRBV6-5	TRBD2	15	TRBJ2-7	CASSYLTSGESEQYF
TRBV6-1	TRBD1	18	TRBJ2-1	CASSEEGRTGSSYNEQFF
TRBV4-3	TRBD2	18	TRBJ2-3	CASSQDLGGGAGTDTQYF
TRBV5-5	TRBD2	13	TRBJ2-5	CASSRLAGETQYF
TRBV6-6	TRBD1	16	TRBJ1-2	CASSYIRGDRVDGYTF
TRBV6-1	TRBD1	14	TRBJ1-2	CASVGTGGWYGYTF
TRBV7-9	.	13	TRBJ2-2	CASSLRERGELFF
TRBV4-2	.	15	TRBJ1-5	CASSQDNRAEQPQHF